This T cell receptor (beta chain) was recorded in a study of blood T cell repertoires in COVID-19. At the level of the study: Specimens from acute and convalescent COVID-19 originated in the United States, Italy and Spain. Nucleic acid was either cDNA or gDNA, and it came from T cells, B-cell-depleted T cells, or PBMCs.

Trimming left V 4 bases short and J 7 bases short, with 7 bases between. The CDR3 contains 11 residues. The germline V gene encodes CDR1 SGHVS and CDR2 FNYEAQ. As processed by the authors: Estimated nucleated cell counts came from reference gene primer amplification. Clones were read by immunoSEQ multiplex PCR, and TCRdb kept only the in-frame ones, dropping some. The DNA was the basis for D and trimming; V, J and clone size are from that table. The data contain fewer than 200,000 clones, 60% to 80% of them singletons. The clonotype comes from a man between 65 and 85 years old with acute or convalescent COVID-19. The gene calls are TRBV7-6 and TRBJ1-1; D might be TRBD1 (6 bases). The sequencing sample was made of peripheral blood. The CDR3 is CASSSTGEAFF. CDR3 in DNA: TGTGCCAGCAGCTCGACAGGTGAAGCTTTCTTT.